Reported below is one TCR beta chain. As yet, its antigen is unknown. The table came from immunoSEQ multiplex PCR; TCRdb's copy has only in-frame clones and leaves some out. The sample includes 70,000 or so clones, around 86% of them seen just once. The germline V and J ends were trimmed by 2 bases and 5 bases, with 9 bases remaining between them. The CDR3 loop spans 13 amino acids. CDR1 is SEHNR, CDR2 FQNEAQ, per germline (reference sequence). The data derive from a study of OX40 agonist ivuxolimab in advanced cancers. Study-level background: Hepatocellular carcinoma, melanoma, renal cell or head and neck cancer occurred in dose-escalation patients. Three partial responders included one hepatocellular carcinoma patient and two cutaneous melanoma patients.

Whole-study results and caveats: In the 0.1 to 3.0 mg/kg range, CD4+ and CD8+ blood T cells had expanded clonally by week 6. On average, CD8+ T cells showed a greater number of expanded clones than CD4+.

The TCR sequence derives from an adult with an advanced solid tumor such as melanoma, head and neck, liver or kidney cancer. This specimen consisted of CD4+ or CD8+ T cells sorted from blood, obtained in a trial of the OX40 agonist ivuxolimab. The gene calls are TRBV7-9 and TRBJ1-1; D is uncertain. This CDR3 reads CASSLSGNTEAFF. DNA of the CDR3: TGTGCCAGCAGCTTATCCGGGAATACTGAAGCTTTCTTT.